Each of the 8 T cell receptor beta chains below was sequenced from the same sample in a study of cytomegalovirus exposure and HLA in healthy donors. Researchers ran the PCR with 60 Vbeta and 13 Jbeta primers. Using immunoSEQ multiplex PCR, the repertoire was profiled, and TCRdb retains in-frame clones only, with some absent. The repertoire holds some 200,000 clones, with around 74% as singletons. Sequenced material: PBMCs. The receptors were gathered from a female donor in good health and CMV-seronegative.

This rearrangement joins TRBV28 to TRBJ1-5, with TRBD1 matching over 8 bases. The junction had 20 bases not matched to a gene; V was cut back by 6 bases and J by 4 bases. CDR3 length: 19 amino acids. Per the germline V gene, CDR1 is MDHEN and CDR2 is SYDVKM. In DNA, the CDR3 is TGTGCCAGCAGCAATTATCCGGACAGGGAGGATTTCGGTAATCAGCCCCAGCATTTT. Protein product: CASSNYPDREDFGNQPQHF. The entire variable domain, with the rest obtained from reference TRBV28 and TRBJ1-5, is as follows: DVKVTQSSRYLVKRTGEKVFLECVQDMDHENMFWYRQDPGLGLRLIYFSYDVKMKEKGDIPEGYSVSREKKERFSLILESASTNQTSMYLCASSNYPDREDFGNQPQHFGDGTRLSIL.

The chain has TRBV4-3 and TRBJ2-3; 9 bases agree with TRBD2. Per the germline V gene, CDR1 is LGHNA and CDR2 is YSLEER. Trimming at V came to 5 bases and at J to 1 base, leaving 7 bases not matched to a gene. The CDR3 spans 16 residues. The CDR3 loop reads CASSEQPSGGTDTQYF. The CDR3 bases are TGCGCCAGCAGCGAACAGCCTAGCGGGGGCACAGATACGCAGTATTTT.

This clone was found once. The CDR3 loop reads CAISDSGEGGMGEQYF. In DNA form, the CDR3 reads TGTGCCATCAGTGACTCAGGTGAAGGAGGGATGGGCGAGCAGTACTTC. The chain joins TRBV10-3 to TRBJ2-7; D may be TRBD2 (6 bases). Trimming cost V 3 bases and J 6 bases, with 21 bases left between them. The germline V gene encodes CDR1 ENHRY and CDR2 SYGVKD. This CDR3 is 16 amino acids long.

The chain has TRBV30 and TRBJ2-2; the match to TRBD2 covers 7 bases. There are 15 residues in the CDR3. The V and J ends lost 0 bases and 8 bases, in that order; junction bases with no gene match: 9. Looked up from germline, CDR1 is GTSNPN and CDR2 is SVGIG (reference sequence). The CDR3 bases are TGTGCCTGGAGTGTGCGGGGGATCCGCGGAGGGGAGCTGTTTTTT. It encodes CAWSVRGIRGGELFF.

The DNA of the CDR3 is TGTGCCAGCAGCCAAGGGACAAGGGTTATGAACACTGAAGCTTTCTTT. Translation: CASSQGTRVMNTEAFF. The chain combines TRBV14 with TRBJ1-1, with D perhaps TRBD1 (5 bases). Trimming took off 1 base at V and 0 bases at J, with 12 bases between the two ends. Germline V gene lookup returns CDR1 SGHDN and CDR2 FVKESK. The CDR3 is 16 residues long.

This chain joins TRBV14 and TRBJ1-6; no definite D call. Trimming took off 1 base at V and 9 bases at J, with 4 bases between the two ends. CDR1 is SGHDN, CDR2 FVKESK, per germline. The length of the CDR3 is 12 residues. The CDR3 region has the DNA TGTGCCAGCAGCCAAGTTCTTTCACCCCTCCACTTT. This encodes CASSQVLSPLHF.

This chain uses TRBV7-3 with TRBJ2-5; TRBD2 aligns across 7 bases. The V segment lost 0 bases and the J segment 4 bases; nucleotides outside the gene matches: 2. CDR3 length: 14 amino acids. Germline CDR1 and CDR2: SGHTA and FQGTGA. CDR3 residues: CASSLTGGSETQYF. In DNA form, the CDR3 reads TGTGCCAGCAGCTTAACGGGGGGGTCAGAGACCCAGTACTTC.

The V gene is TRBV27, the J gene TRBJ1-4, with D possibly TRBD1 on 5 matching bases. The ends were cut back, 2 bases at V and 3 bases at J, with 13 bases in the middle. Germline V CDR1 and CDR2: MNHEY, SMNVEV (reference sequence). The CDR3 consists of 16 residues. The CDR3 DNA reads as TGTGCCAGCAGTTTAGACATCAGGGCGGCTAATGAAAAACTGTTTTTT. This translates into CASSLDIRAANEKLFF.